Listed here is a single T cell receptor (beta chain). This record comes from a study of neoadjuvant anti-PD-1 for oral cavity cancer. Study background: Before surgery, most patients got three to four biweekly 3 mg/kg nivolumab doses. Non-progressing patients received a fourth nivolumab dose near day 43, then surgery on days 50-56.

Clones were read by immunoSEQ multiplex PCR, and TCRdb kept only the in-frame ones, dropping some. Among tens of thousands of clones, 84% were seen once, and the ten largest hold around 3.1%. The patients had HPV-negative, locally advanced oral cavity squamous cell carcinoma. Sequences were derived from PBMCs, sampled before nivolumab (anti-PD-1) treatment. The receptor was derived from a person aged 40 to 85 with oral cavity squamous cell carcinoma.

CDR3: CAISEVGSRDEQFF. The CDR3, as DNA: TGTGCCATCAGTGAGGTCGGGAGTAGGGATGAGCAGTTCTTC. The rearrangement uses TRBV10-3 and TRBJ2-1, with D possibly matching TRBD2 (6 bases). Trimming cost V 2 bases and J 8 bases, with 13 bases left between them. The CDR3 length is 14 residues. Germline CDR1 ENHRY, CDR2 SYGVKD.